One and the same sample provided the 8 T cell receptor beta chains below, sequenced in a study of T-cell reconstitution after alpha-beta-depleted transplantation in children. A library of TCRbeta sequences, prepared with unique molecular identifiers, was generated. In TCRdb, the PCR reads were re-called with MiXCR into one record per CDR3 protein. The sample lists around 580,000 distinct CDR3 sequences, 25% to 30% occurring once. Specimen: PBMCs, collected before TCRalphabeta/CD19-depleted stem cell transplant. The receptors originated from a boy younger than two with Wiskott-Aldrich syndrome, due to receive a stem cell transplant.

The chain employs TRBV7-6 and TRBJ2-5; TRBD1 is a possible D gene (7 bases). This CDR3 has 14 amino acids. Germline-derived CDR1 and CDR2 are SGHVS and FNYEAQ. The V end lost 2 bases, the J end lost 5 bases, and 12 bases lay between the germline ends. CDR3 sequence reads: CASSLIAGGETQYF. CDR3 DNA sequence: TGTGCCAGCAGCTTAATAGCAGGGGGGGAGACCCAGTACTTC.

This clonotype was counted a few times. The V call is TRBV12-3 or TRBV12-4, the J call TRBJ2-3, with TRBD2 matching 12 bases. After removal of 6 bases from V and 3 bases from J, the junction contained 4 bases not matched to a gene. The CDR3 extends over 15 amino acids. The CDR3 region has the DNA TGTGCCAGCAGCGGACTAGCGGGGATTACAGATACGCAGTATTTT. Its translation is CASSGLAGITDTQYF.

The V and J genes are TRBV24-1 and TRBJ2-3, with 8 bases identical to TRBD2. This CDR3 comprises 14 residues. The V segment lost 4 bases and the J segment 7 bases; nucleotides outside the gene matches: 6. Germline V lookup: CDR1 KGHDR, CDR2 SFDVKD. CDR3 DNA sequence: TGTGCCACCAGTGACGGGAGGGCCCCTAATACGCAGTATTTT. Its translation is CATSDGRAPNTQYF.

There are a few counts of this clonotype. V gene TRBV12-3 or TRBV12-4 combines with J gene TRBJ2-1, with 8 bases aligning to TRBD2. V shed 6 bases, J shed 4 bases, and the junction held 11 bases outside the gene matches. The length of the CDR3 is 16 residues. CDR3 DNA sequence: TGTGCCAGCAGGAGTAGCGGGGAAGCCTTTTACAATGAGCAGTTCTTC. Its protein product is CASRSSGEAFYNEQFF.

This clonotype showed up just a few times. The chain uses TRBV20-1 and TRBJ2-1, with D unclear. Germline CDR1 is DFQATT and CDR2 is SNEGSKA (reference sequence). CDR3 length: 10 residues. Trimming removed 3 bases from V and 7 bases from J, with 4 bases in between. In DNA, the CDR3 is TGCAGTGCTAGCCCTAATGAGCAGTTCTTC. It specifies CSASPNEQFF.

This clonotype has only a few counts. This rearrangement joins TRBV18 to TRBJ1-4; 10 bases match TRBD1. After removal of 1 base from V and 2 bases from J, the junction contained 10 bases not matched to a gene. CDR1 and CDR2 from the germline V gene are KGHSH and LQKENI. The CDR3 sequence is 19 residues long. The CDR3 protein is CASSPLLSGTGATNEKLFF. DNA for the CDR3: TGTGCCAGCTCACCACTCTTGTCCGGGACAGGGGCCACTAATGAAAAACTGTTTTTT.

This clonotype came up a few times. The J gene is TRBJ1-3, the V gene TRBV29-1; tentative D call: TRBD1 (6 bases). The CDR3 consists of 15 residues. Germline loops: CDR1 SQVTM, CDR2 ANQGSEA. V lost 4 bases and J lost 4, with 17 bases in between. The CDR3 DNA sequence: TGCAGCGTTGTGGGGAGCACCAGGGGCGGAAACACCATATATTTT. The encoded protein is CSVVGSTRGGNTIYF.

This clonotype showed up just a few times. This chain joins TRBV5-1 and TRBJ2-7, with 13 bases that match TRBD2. Germline assignment: CDR1 SGHRS and CDR2 YFSETQ. With 2 bases clipped from V and 6 bases from J, the junction kept 8 bases outside the gene matches. This CDR3 has 16 amino acids. The CDR3 DNA follows: TGCGCCAGCAGCTTCCATACTAGCGGGAGGGAAGGCGAGCAGTACTTC. This encodes CASSFHTSGREGEQYF.